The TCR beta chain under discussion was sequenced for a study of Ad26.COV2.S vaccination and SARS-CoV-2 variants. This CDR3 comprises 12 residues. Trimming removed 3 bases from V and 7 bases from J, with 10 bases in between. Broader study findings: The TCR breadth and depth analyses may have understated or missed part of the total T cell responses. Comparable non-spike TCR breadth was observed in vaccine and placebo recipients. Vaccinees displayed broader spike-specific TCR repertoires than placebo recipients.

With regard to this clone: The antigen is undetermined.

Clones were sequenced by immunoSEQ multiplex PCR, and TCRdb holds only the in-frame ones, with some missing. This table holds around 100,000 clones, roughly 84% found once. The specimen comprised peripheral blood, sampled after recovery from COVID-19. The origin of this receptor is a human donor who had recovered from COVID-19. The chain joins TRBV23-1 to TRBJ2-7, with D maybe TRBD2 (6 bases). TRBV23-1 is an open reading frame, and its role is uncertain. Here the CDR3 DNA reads TGCGCCAGCAGTCACCCCGCGGGAGAGCAGTACTTC. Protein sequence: CASSHPAGEQYF.